Below, 2 T cell receptor beta chains from the same sample are listed, as sequenced in a study of T cell responses to AZD1222 COVID-19 vaccine. Generated by immunoSEQ multiplex PCR, the TCRdb table keeps only in-frame clones and is missing some. The sample records more than 110,000 clones, around 89% being singletons. Sequenced here: peripheral blood, sampled 28 days after the second AZD1222 dose. The receptors stem from an adult who received the AZD1222 COVID-19 vaccine.

V and J are TRBV29-1 and TRBJ2-1, with D possibly matching TRBD2 (7 bases). This CDR3 has 14 amino acids. CDR1 is SQVTM, CDR2 ANQGSEA, per germline. Between the trimmed V and J ends, which lost 7 bases and 4 bases, there was a span of 17 bases. Here the CDR3 reads CSAGGASGYNEQFF. In nucleotides, the CDR3 is TGCAGCGCTGGGGGGGCTAGCGGTTACAATGAGCAGTTCTTC.

The rearrangement uses TRBV7-2 and TRBJ2-3; 8 bases line up with TRBD2. The CDR3 extends over 15 amino acids. The germline V gene has CDR1 SGHTA and CDR2 FQGNSA. V lost 2 bases and J lost 2; bases outside the gene matches: 3. Here the CDR3 DNA reads TGTGCCAGCAGCTTATCACTAGCGGCCACAGATACGCAGTATTTT. This gives the protein CASSLSLAATDTQYF.